This T cell receptor (beta chain) emerged from a study of neurological immune-mediated disorders. Study-wide findings and caveats: The expanded clones of different subjects shared no CDR3 amino acid sequences (suggesting private repertoires in all groups). The greatest TCR clonal expansion appeared in HTLV-1-associated myelopathy and the smallest, falling below healthy controls, in multiple sclerosis.

The time point here: longitudinal time-point 1 (baseline). Unsorted libraries came from 2 million PBMCs stored at -80 °C. It was by 5'RACE with 10-nucleotide random UMIs that the cDNA was made. TCRdb passed the 5' RACE reads through MiXCR, listing each CDR3 protein once. The table records 47,000 or so distinct CDR3 sequences, 9% to 10% of them present only once. This clonotype appeared many times. Antigen specificity is unknown. Germline V gives CDR1 SGHTA, CDR2 FQGNSA. V dropped 2 bases and J dropped 4 bases, with 4 bases sitting between them. The CDR3 consists of 12 residues. The sequencing sample was made of PBMCs. The chain links TRBV7-2 to TRBJ2-3, with no clear D. The sequence derives from a woman aged 40 to 49 in good health. CDR3 coding DNA: TGTGCCAGCAGCTTAAGTTCAGATACGCAGTATTTT. Its translation: CASSLSSDTQYF. Filled out from reference TRBV7-2 and TRBJ2-3, the complete variable domain reads GAGVSQSPSNKVTEKGKDVELRCDPISGHTALYWYRQSLGQGLEFLIYFQGNSAPDKSGLPSDRFSAERTGGSVSTLTIQRTQQEDSAVYLCASSLSSDTQYFGPGTRLTVL.